The clone carrying this T cell receptor beta chain was detected only a few times. Antigen unknown. The data belong to a study of CD8 T cells in ankylosing spondylitis. Study findings and constraints: It appeared that ankylosing spondylitis blood was characterized by a TCR beta motif of several highly homologous variants. In reactive arthritis synovial fluid and blood, some motif variants had been reported before. Clones linked with disease were CD8+ and fairly uncommon in the peripheral blood.

Making use of molecular barcodes, quantitative 5'-RACE generated TCR beta libraries. Via MiXCR, TCRdb re-called the 5' RACE reads, giving one row per CDR3 protein. This sample has some 840,000 distinct CDR3 sequences, with approximately 12% found just once. Sequenced sample: blood, either unsorted or a sorted T cell fraction (not recorded which). The source of this sequence is a male donor with ankylosing spondylitis.

CDR3 nucleotides: TGTGCCAGCACGACAAGTCAAATATACAATGAGCAGTTCTTC. Translated: CASTTSQIYNEQFF. The chain employs TRBV2 and TRBJ2-1; no clear D gene. Germline values: CDR1 SNHLY, CDR2 FYNNEI. Deletions cut 7 bases from V and 4 bases from J, with 14 bases between. This CDR3 contains 14 residues.